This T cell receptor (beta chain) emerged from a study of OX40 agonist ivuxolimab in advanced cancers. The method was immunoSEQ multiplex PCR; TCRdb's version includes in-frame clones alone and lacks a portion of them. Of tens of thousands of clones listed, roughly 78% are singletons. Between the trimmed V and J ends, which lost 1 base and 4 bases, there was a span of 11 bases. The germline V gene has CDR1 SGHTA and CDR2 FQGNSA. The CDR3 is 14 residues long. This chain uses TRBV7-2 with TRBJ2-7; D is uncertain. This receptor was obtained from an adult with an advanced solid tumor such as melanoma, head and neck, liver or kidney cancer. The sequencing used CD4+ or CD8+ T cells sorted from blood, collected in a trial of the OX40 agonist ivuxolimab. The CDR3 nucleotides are TGTGCCAGCAGCTTAGAAGTCCTGACGTACGAGCAGTACTTC. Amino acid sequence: CASSLEVLTYEQYF. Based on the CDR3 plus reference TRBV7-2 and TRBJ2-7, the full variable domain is GAGVSQSPSNKVTEKGKDVELRCDPISGHTALYWYRQSLGQGLEFLIYFQGNSAPDKSGLPSDRFSAERTGGSVSTLTIQRTQQEDSAVYLCASSLEVLTYEQYFGPGTRLTVT.